Listed below are T cell receptor beta chains from one sample, sequenced in a study of cytomegalovirus exposure and HLA in healthy donors. TCRdb's copy holds only in-frame clones and misses some; the assay was immunoSEQ multiplex PCR. The data show under 250,000 clones, with approximately 87% seen just once and around 5.6% held by the top ten. Sequencing was done on a sample of PBMCs. The receptors come from a woman younger than 35 in good health and CMV-seronegative. Both conserved end residues are part of each CDR3. Expanded clones are given a class, and other clones once, few, many or no size at all.

V | size | CDR3
TRBV2 | - | CASSSPSGGSYNEQFF
TRBV6-1 | - | CASIRELNEKLFF
TRBV6-5 | once | CASSRTFREEAFF
TRBV9 | - | CASSVESNAYEQYF
TRBV15 | - | CATRGTAIEVGAGANVLTF
TRBV12-5 | - | CASGGPPNQPQHF
TRBV28 | - | CASSSGRLRAEKLFF
TRBV5-6 | - | CASSLGYGFYEQYF
TRBV27 | - | CASSLGELPQHF
TRBV4-2 | - | CASSQDDGENTEAFF